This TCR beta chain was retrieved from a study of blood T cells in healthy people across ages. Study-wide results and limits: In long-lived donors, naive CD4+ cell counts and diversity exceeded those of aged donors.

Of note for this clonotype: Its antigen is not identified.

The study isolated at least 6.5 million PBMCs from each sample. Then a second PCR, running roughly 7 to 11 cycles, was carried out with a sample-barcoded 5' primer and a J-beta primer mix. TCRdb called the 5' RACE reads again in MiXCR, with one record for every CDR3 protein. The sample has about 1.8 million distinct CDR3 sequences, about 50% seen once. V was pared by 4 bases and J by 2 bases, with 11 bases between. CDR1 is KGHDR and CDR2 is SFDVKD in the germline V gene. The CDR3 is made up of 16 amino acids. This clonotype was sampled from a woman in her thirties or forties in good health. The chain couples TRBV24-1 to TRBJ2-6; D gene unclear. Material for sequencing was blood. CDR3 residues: CATSEGMNTGANVLTF. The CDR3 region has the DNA TGTGCCACCAGTGAGGGCATGAACACTGGGGCCAACGTCCTGACTTTC.